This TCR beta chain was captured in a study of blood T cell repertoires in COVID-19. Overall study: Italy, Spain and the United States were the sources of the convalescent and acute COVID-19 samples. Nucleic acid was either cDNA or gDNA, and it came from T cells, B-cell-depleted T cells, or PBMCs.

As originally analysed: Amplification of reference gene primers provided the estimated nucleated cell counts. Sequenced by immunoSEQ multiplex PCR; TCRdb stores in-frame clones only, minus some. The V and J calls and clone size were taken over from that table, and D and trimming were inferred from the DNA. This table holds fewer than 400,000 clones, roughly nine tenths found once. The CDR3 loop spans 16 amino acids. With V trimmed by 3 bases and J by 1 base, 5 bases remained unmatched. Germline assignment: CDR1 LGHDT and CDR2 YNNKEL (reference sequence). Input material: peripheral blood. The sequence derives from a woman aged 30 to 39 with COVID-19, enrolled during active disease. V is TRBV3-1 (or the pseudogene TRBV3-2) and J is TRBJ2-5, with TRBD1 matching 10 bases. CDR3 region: CASSQPRTGGQETQYF. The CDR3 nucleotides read TGTGCCAGCAGCCAGCCGAGGACAGGGGGCCAAGAGACCCAGTACTTC.